This entry concerns a single T cell receptor (beta chain). This entry is derived from a study of CD8+CD57+ T cells in acquired aplastic anemia. This CDR3 contains 19 residues. CDR1 and CDR2 (germline): SGHDN, FVKESK. Trimming stripped 4 bases from V and 0 bases from J, with 19 bases between. Template material for TCR beta VDJ and CDR3 profiling consisted of genomic DNA. TCRdb re-called the reads with MiXCR, one entry per CDR3 protein. Of about 220,000 distinct CDR3 sequences listed, around 45% are singletons. Patients chosen for sequencing had CD8+CD57+ cells that had expanded, as shown by flow cytometry.

The V call is TRBV14, the J call TRBJ2-6, with D hard to call. Material: sorted CD4+, CD8+, or CD8+CD57+ T cells (not recorded which) from PBMCs. The receptor was derived from a human donor with aplastic anemia. The CDR3, as DNA: TGTGCCAGCAGCCTGCTTGCCGGACCACCAACCTCTGGGGCCAACGTCCTGACTTTC. Protein: CASSLLAGPPTSGANVLTF.